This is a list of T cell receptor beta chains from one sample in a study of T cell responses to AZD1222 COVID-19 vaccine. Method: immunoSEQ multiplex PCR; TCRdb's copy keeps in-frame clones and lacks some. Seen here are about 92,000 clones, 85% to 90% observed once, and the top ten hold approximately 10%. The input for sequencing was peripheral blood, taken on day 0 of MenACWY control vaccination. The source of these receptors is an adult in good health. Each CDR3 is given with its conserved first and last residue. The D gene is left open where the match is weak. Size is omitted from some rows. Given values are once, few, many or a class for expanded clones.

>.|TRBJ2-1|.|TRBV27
TGTGCCAGCAGCGGCCACGGGAGCTCCTACAATGAGCAGTTCTTC
CASSGHGSSYNEQFF
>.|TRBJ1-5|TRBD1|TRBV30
TGTGCCTGGAGTCAACCGGGACAGGGGGGCCAGCCCCAGCATTTT
CAWSQPGQGGQPQHF
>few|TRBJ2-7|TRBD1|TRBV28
TGTGCCAGCAGTGCAGGGGGGACAGGTCAGGCCGAGCAGTACTTC
CASSAGGTGQAEQYF
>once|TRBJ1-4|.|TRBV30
TGTGCCTGGAGTGGGAATGAAAAACTGTTTTTT
CAWSGNEKLFF
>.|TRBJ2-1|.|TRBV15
TGTGCCACCAGCAGGGCCCTGAGCAGTTTCAATGAGCAGTTCTTC
CATSRALSSFNEQFF
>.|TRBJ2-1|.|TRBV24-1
TGTGCCACCAGTGATTTTAACTACAATGAGCAGTTCTTC
CATSDFNYNEQFF
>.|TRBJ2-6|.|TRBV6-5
TGTGCCAGCAGGGCCGGGGCCAACGTCCTGACTTTC
CASRAGANVLTF
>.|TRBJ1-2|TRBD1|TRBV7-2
TGTGCCAGCAGCAACCGGGACAGGCTTCGCTATGGCTACACCTTC
CASSNRDRLRYGYTF
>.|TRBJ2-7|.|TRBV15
TGTGCCACCAGCAGAGATATACCAGGGTCCTCTGCCCGACAGTACTTC
CATSRDIPGSSARQYF
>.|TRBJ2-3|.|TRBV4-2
TGTGCCAGCAGCCAAGATCCGGTGGGGCAGGCAGATACGCAGTATTTT
CASSQDPVGQADTQYF
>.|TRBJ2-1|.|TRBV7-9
TGTGCCAGCAGCTTACCGAGAAATGAGCAGTTCTTC
CASSLPRNEQFF
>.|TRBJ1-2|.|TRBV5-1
TGCGCCAGCAGTAAAACCGGGACCGACAACGGATATGGCTACACCTTC
CASSKTGTDNGYGYTF
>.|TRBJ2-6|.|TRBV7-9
TGTGCCAGCAGCTTAGCGTTCAGCTCTGGGGCCAACGTCCTGACTTTC
CASSLAFSSGANVLTF
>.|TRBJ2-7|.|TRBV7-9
TGTGCCAGCAGCTACACAGAGTCCTACGAGCAGTACTTC
CASSYTESYEQYF
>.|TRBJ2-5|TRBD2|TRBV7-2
TGTGCCAGCAGCCAAGGACTAGCGGAATGGGAGACCCAGTACTTC
CASSQGLAEWETQYF
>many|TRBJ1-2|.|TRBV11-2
TGTGCCAGCAGCTTAGAGTCGGGGGCCCACTATGGCTACACCTTC
CASSLESGAHYGYTF
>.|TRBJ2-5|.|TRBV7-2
TGTGCCAGCAGCTTAGCAGAGTCGGGGACCCAGTACTTC
CASSLAESGTQYF
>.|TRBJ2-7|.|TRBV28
TGTGCCAGCAGCTTAGGACCTTACTACGAGCAGTACTTC
CASSLGPYYEQYF
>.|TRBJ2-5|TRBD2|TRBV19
TGTGCCAGTAGTTCAACCCCCCGGGGGGGAAAAGAGACCCAGTACTTC
CASSSTPRGGKETQYF
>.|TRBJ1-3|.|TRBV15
TGTGCCACCAGCTCTCGGGGGGCGGCTGGAAACACCATATATTTT
CATSSRGAAGNTIYF
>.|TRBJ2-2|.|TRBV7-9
TGTGCCAGCAGCACGAGGGTTACCAGGGACACCGGGGAGCTGTTTTTT
CASSTRVTRDTGELFF
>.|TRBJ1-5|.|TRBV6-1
TGTGCCAGCAGTGAGGAGGCCCAGCATTTT
CASSEEAQHF
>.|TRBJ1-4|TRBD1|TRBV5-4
TGTGCCAGCAGCTTAGGGGGACAGGGGGCTAATGAAAAACTGTTTTTT
CASSLGGQGANEKLFF
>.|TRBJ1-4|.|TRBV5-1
TGCGCCAGCAGCTTGCAGGGCACCGCAACTAATGAAAAACTGTTTTTT
CASSLQGTATNEKLFF
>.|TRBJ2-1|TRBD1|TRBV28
TGTGCCAGCATTCCACAGGGGATTTCCTACAATGAGCAGTTCTTC
CASIPQGISYNEQFF
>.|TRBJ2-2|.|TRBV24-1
TGTGCCACCAGTGATTATGGGGGGGGCAGGCCCGGGGAGCTGTTTTTT
CATSDYGGGRPGELFF
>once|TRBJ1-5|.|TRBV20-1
TGCAGTGCTAGTATGACAGGTATTCGCAATCAGCCCCAGCATTTT
CSASMTGIRNQPQHF
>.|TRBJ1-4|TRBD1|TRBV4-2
TGTGCCAGCAGCCAAGATATCGGGACCAGGGGGGCGGGAGAAAAACTGTTTTTT
CASSQDIGTRGAGEKLFF
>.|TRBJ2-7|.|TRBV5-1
TGCGCCAGCCAGCTAGGTCCCACTCCCCCCTACGAGCAGTACTTC
CASQLGPTPPYEQYF
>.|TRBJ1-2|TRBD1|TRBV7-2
TGTGCCAGCAGCTTAGAGGGGGCCGGCTATGGCTACACCTTC
CASSLEGAGYGYTF
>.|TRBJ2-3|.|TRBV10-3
TGTGCCATCAGTGATGGTAGGGGGGGGACAGATACGCAGTATTTT
CAISDGRGGTDTQYF
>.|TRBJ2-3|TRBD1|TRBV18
TGTGCCAGCTCACCCGGGACAGGGTACACAGATACGCAGTATTTT
CASSPGTGYTDTQYF
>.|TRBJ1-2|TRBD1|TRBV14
TGTGCCAGCAGCCCCCGGGGACAGATAGAGTATGGCTACACCTTC
CASSPRGQIEYGYTF
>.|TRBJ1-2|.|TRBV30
TGTGCCTGCCCACCTCCGGCAGGTCGGGATGGCTACACCTTC
CACPPPAGRDGYTF
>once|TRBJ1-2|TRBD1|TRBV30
TGTGCCTGGAGTAACCCCGGACGGACAGGGGGTGCGGGTGGCTACACCTTC
CAWSNPGRTGGAGGYTF
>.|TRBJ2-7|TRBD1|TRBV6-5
TGTGCCAGCCGGGGGACAGGGATCGACGAGCAGTACTTC
CASRGTGIDEQYF
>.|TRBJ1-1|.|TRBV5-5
TGTGCCAGCAGCCCGCTGGACCCGAACACTGAAGCTTTCTTT
CASSPLDPNTEAFF
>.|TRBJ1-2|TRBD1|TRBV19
TGTGCCAGTAGTCCGGGGACAGGGGATTATGGCTACACCTTC
CASSPGTGDYGYTF
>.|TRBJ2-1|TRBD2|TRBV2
TGTGCCAGCAGAATGAGCGGGGGGCCCTACCTAAATGAGCAGTTCTTC
CASRMSGGPYLNEQFF
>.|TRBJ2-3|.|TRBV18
TGTGCCAGCTCAATAGCTCCACCGGGACCGCTATTAGATACGCAGTATTTT
CASSIAPPGPLLDTQYF
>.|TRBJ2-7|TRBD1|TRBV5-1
TGCGCCAGCAGCTTGAGTTGGGGACAGGGCAATTACGAGCAGTACTTC
CASSLSWGQGNYEQYF
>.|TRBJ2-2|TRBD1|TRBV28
TGTGCCAGCAGTACCCGACAGGGGACGAACACCGGGGAGCTGTTTTTT
CASSTRQGTNTGELFF
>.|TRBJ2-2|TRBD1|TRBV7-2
TGTGCCAGCAGCTTAAGGGGACAGGGGGCCACCGGGGAGCTGTTTTTT
CASSLRGQGATGELFF
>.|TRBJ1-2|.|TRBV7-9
TGTGCCAGCAGCTTAGTAGGCCAGGGTGGCTACACCTTC
CASSLVGQGGYTF
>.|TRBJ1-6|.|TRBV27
TGTGCCAGCAGTAACCAGGGACAAGTTAATTCACCCCTCCACTTT
CASSNQGQVNSPLHF
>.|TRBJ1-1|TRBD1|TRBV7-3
TGTGCCAGCAGCTTCCAGGGGGGGAACACTGAAGCTTTCTTT
CASSFQGGNTEAFF
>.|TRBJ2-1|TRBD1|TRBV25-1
TGTGCCAGCAGAAGGACAGGGTCTAGCAATGAGCAGTTCTTC
CASRRTGSSNEQFF
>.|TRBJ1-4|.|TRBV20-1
TGCAGTGCTAGAACACCGGGACTGATTTTT
CSARTPGLIF
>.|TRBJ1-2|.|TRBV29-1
TGCAGCGTTGATAGGCAGGGTGAGGGCTACACCTTC
CSVDRQGEGYTF
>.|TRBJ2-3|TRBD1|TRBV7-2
TGTGCCAGCAGCTCCGGACAGGGTAGGACAGATACGCAGTATTTT
CASSSGQGRTDTQYF
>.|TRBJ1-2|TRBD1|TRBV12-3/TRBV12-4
TGTGCCAGCAGTCGCGGGACAGGGACTGGCTACACCTTC
CASSRGTGTGYTF
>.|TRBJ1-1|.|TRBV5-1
TGCGCCAGCAGCTTGGCGGCGATGAACACTGAAGCTTTCTTT
CASSLAAMNTEAFF
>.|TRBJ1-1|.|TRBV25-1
TGTGCCAGCAGTGAATCCGGGGGGTTAGATAACACTGAAGCTTTCTTT
CASSESGGLDNTEAFF
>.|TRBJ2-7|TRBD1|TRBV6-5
TGTGCCAGCAGCCTCGGGACAGGTACCTTCGAGCAGTACTTC
CASSLGTGTFEQYF
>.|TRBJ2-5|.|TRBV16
TGTGCCAGCAGCCCCGTTGGAACCGTTCAAGAGACCCAGTACTTC
CASSPVGTVQETQYF
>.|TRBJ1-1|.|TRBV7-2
TGTGCCAGCAGCTTCGGGGGGCGTAACACTGAAGCTTTCTTT
CASSFGGRNTEAFF